This T cell receptor delta chain is drawn from a study of in vitro expanded adult blood gammadelta T cells (dated by TCRdb to the early 2020s). Regarding the complete study: Sort purities ranging from 94.4% to 100% Vgamma9Vdelta2 cells among T cells were obtained. The study compared the TCR repertoire of Vgamma9Vdelta2 T cells expanded in vitro with a mistletoe-extract drug against those expanded with HMBPP or zoledronate. For every donor, cells were stimulated separately with HMBPP, zoledronate or AbnobaViscum P, and the TRG and TRD CDR3 repertoires from each condition were sequenced. A few subjects were included in the TCR repertoire analysis.

On this clone: No antigen is known for it. It differs at one base from a far larger clone, so likely a read error.

Findings and caveats that apply to the study as a whole: Most of the top TRGV9 CDR3 clonotypes were public, as they were shared across donors and across all three stimulation conditions. All repertoires came from in vitro expanded cultures of cells from healthy donors, not from patients treated with mistletoe. The TRDV2 repertoire shared between treatments was private to each donor, and multidimensional scaling clustered TRD repertoires by subject rather than stimulant. AbnobaViscum P-expanded Vgamma9Vdelta2 repertoires showed CDR3 length, diversity and J usage similar to HMBPP- and zoledronate-expanded repertoires, suggesting a polyclonal response.

The library was generated by 5' RACE. RNA was extracted from about 10,000 sorted cells per sample using the RNeasy Micro Kit. To build the libraries, template-switch reverse transcription was performed and then the CDR3gamma and CDR3delta regions were amplified by PCR. The amplicons were sequenced on an Illumina MiSeq with the V2 300 kit, which gave 150 bp paired-end reads. On the study's bioinformatics: FastQC version 0.11.8 was used to check read quality. Using MiXCR version 3.0.3, reads were aligned to GenBank TRG or TRD reference genes to build the CDR3 sequences. Default MiXCR parameters were applied, except that 3 rather than 5 consecutive nucleotides were used for TRDD assembly. Repertoire analyses, including normalized Shannon-Wiener diversity, clonotype tracking and multidimensional scaling, used VDJtools version 1.2.1 with default settings. CDR3 sequences that were out of frame or contained stop codons were removed from analysis. Identical DNA sequences were merged into single rows after TCRdb reprocessed the public reads with CATT. What appears here as the V and J calls and clone size reflects TCRdb's work, not the paper's. This sample gives about 190 delta-chain clones in total; approximately 40% of them show up just once. In total, the top ten clones hold 79% of the sample.

Looking up the germline V gene yields CDR1 GEAIGNYY and CDR2 EKD. The CDR3, cysteine through phenylalanine, is 25 amino acids long. The CDR3 DNA has 75 bases and is translated from base 1. The trim is 0 bases for V and 0 bases for J, with a gap of 40 bases between the germline ends. The treatment or condition tag for this specimen amounts to: microbial phosphoantigen (E)-4-hydroxy-3-methyl-but-2-enyl pyrophosphate, around 10 nM. Following expansion, live CD3+ TCRgammadelta+ Vgamma9+ Vdelta2+ T cells were FACS-sorted using a FACS Aria III. PBMC were exposed to 9.5 to 10 nM HMBPP for one day and then washed three times before expansion. Expansion of the cultures lasted around 15 days, and IL-2 was replenished every 3 to 4 days. Following the one-day stimulant pulse, the cells were washed three times and then grown in medium with about 100 U/mL IL-2. Before culture, peripheral blood mononuclear cells were isolated using Lymphoprep gradient centrifugation and then cryopreserved in liquid nitrogen.

This clonotype was obtained from an adult in good health. The chain links TRDV2 with TRDJ1; the D call is tentative, TRDD2 or TRDD3, as each matches 6 bases. Matching the DNA to germline supplied the J gene, which TCRdb does not give. This sample comprised gamma-delta T cells from peripheral blood expanded in culture, obtained from an in vitro culture stimulated with HMBPP. The sequenced DNA is TGTGCCTGTGACACCGTAGGCATTCCTATTCTTGGGGATGTCCCCGCGGTACGGTACACCGATAAACTCATCTTT. This is translated as CACDTVGIPILGDVPAVRYTDKLIF.